Below are 16 T cell receptor beta chains sequenced from a single sample in a study of T cell clonotyping in hematopoietic cell transplantation. Sequencing used immunoSEQ multiplex PCR; TCRdb keeps in-frame clones, though not all of them. The profile shows roughly 48,000 clones, roughly 80% of them singletons. Time point of the sample: recipient sample about 28 days before transplant, after cytoreduction. The material sequenced was peripheral blood mononuclear cells, taken before stem cell transplant. The source is a man in his sixties with myelodysplastic syndrome. Some clones in this sample may be carry-over from other donors' samples.

The chain employs TRBV7-2 and TRBJ1-1; the match to TRBD1 covers 7 bases. The CDR3 totals 12 residues. Germline values: CDR1 SGHTA, CDR2 FQGNSA. CDR3 DNA: TGTGCTTCGACAGGGTTGTCCACTGAAGCTTTCTTT. This codes for CASTGLSTEAFF.

As DNA, the CDR3 is TGTGCCAGCAGCTTAGAAGGGGTAGGGGCCAACGTCCTGACTTTC. It encodes CASSLEGVGANVLTF. The chain recombines TRBV7-8 with TRBJ2-6; TRBD1 is a possible D gene (5 bases). Germline V gene lookup returns CDR1 SGHVS and CDR2 FQNEAQ. V lost 1 base and J 4 bases, leaving 8 bases between the germline ends. This CDR3 comprises 15 residues. Full variable domain (missing parts from reference TRBV7-8 and TRBJ2-6): GAGVSQSPRYKVAKRGQDVALRCDPISGHVSLFWYQQALGQGPEFLTYFQNEAQLDKSGLPSDRFFAERPEGSVSTLKIQRTQQEDSAVYLCASSLEGVGANVLTFGAGSRLTVL.

The chain is built from TRBV30 and TRBJ2-2; D possibly matches TRBD1 or TRBD2 (6 bases each). The CDR3 is 15 amino acids. V was shortened by 4 bases and J by 5 bases, with 17 bases between the two germline ends. Germline values: CDR1 GTSNPN, CDR2 SVGIG (reference sequence). The CDR3 reads CAWKGGLVGTGELFF. The CDR3 region has the DNA TGTGCCTGGAAAGGGGGGCTAGTCGGAACCGGGGAGCTGTTTTTT.

The chain couples TRBV29-1 to TRBJ2-7; 10 bases agree with TRBD1. The germline V gene has CDR1 SQVTM and CDR2 ANQGSEA. The CDR3 loop spans 13 amino acids. The junction had 6 bases not matched to a gene; V was cut back by 7 bases and J by 3 bases. CDR3 residues: CSAGGQGNYEQYF. The CDR3 region has the DNA TGCAGCGCAGGGGGACAGGGGAACTACGAGCAGTACTTC.

This chain connects TRBV19 to TRBJ1-1, with D possibly being TRBD1 (6 bases). V shed 10 bases and J shed 3 bases, with 15 bases lying between them. Per the germline V gene, CDR1 is LNHDA and CDR2 is SQIVND (reference sequence). The CDR3 runs to 13 residues. The CDR3 DNA follows: TGTGCCACCAGGGGAATAGGGCACACTGAAGCTTTCTTT. It yields the protein CATRGIGHTEAFF. Drawing the rest from reference TRBV19 and TRBJ1-1, the complete variable domain is DGGITQSPKYLFRKEGQNVTLSCEQNLNHDAMYWYRQDPGQGLRLIYYSQIVNDFQKGDIAEGYSVSREKKESFPLTVTSAQKNPTAFYLCATRGIGHTEAFFGQGTRLTVV.

V usage is TRBV2 and J usage is TRBJ2-3; 9 nucleotides match TRBD1. J gave up 0 bases and V 7 bases, and 5 bases lay outside the gene matches. The CDR3 length is 15 residues. Germline CDR1 SNHLY, CDR2 FYNNEI. CDR3 region: CASNGQGISTDTQYF. In DNA, the CDR3 is TGTGCCAGCAACGGACAGGGGATCAGCACAGATACGCAGTATTTT.

The V gene is TRBV6-1, the J gene TRBJ1-3; D gene ambiguous. The germline gives CDR1 MNHNS, CDR2 SASEGT. Between the trimmed V and J ends, which lost 6 bases and 2 bases, there was a span of 14 bases. The CDR3 length is 15 residues. This CDR3 is CASSPAKTTGNTIYF. CDR3 nucleotides: TGTGCCAGCAGCCCGGCCAAGACAACTGGAAACACCATATATTTT.

The genes are TRBV11-2 and TRBJ1-1; unclear D gene. The CDR3 covers 14 residues. Germline V gene lookup returns CDR1 SGHAT and CDR2 FQNNGV. Between the trimmed V and J ends, which lost 1 base and 10 bases, there was a span of 16 bases. The CDR3 region is CASSLAGITGRAFF. Written as DNA, the CDR3 is TGTGCCAGCAGCTTAGCTGGAATCACGGGGAGAGCTTTCTTT.

J is TRBJ2-7 and V is TRBV25-1, with D hard to call. The V end lost 1 base, the J end lost 0 bases, and 10 bases lay between the germline ends. The CDR3 extends over 15 amino acids. Germline V gene data show CDR1 as MGHDK and CDR2 as SYGVNS. Here the CDR3 DNA reads TGTGCCAGCAGTGAATCCGTTCCGGGCTCCTACGAGCAGTACTTC. The encoded protein is CASSESVPGSYEQYF.

The rearrangement joins TRBV7-2 to TRBJ2-1; unclear D gene. The V gene's germline CDR1 is SGHTA and CDR2 FQGNSA. V lost 0 bases and J lost 0, with 9 bases in between. This CDR3 is built from 16 residues. The CDR3 bases are TGTGCCAGCAGCTTAGCGGTGGGAACCTCCTACAATGAGCAGTTCTTC. As protein: CASSLAVGTSYNEQFF.

This clone was detected only a few times. The chain carries TRBV19 and TRBJ2-3; 9 nucleotides agree with TRBD2. Per germline, CDR1 LNHDA and CDR2 SQIVND (reference sequence). The CDR3 is 15 amino acids. Trimming took 6 bases from V and 0 from J; bases not matched to a gene: 4. The CDR3 loop reads CASSGTSPSTDTQYF. The CDR3 DNA reads as TGTGCCAGTAGCGGGACTAGCCCCAGCACAGATACGCAGTATTTT.

This rearrangement joins TRBV9 to TRBJ2-3; 12 bases line up with TRBD2. This CDR3 contains 19 residues. Germline CDR1 is SGDLS and CDR2 is YYNGEE. V shed 2 bases and J 5 bases; nucleotides not matched to a gene: 15. CDR3 loop: CASSVEPVTSGGRGDTQYF. For the CDR3, the DNA is TGTGCCAGCAGCGTCGAGCCCGTCACTAGCGGGGGGCGGGGAGATACGCAGTATTTT.

The J gene is TRBJ1-6, the V gene TRBV5-1, with unresolved D. The CDR3 extends over 14 amino acids. CDR1 is SGHRS, CDR2 YFSETQ, per germline. Trimming stripped 1 base from V and 4 bases from J, with 6 bases between. CDR3 residues: CASSLRQYNSPLHF. CDR3 in DNA: TGCGCCAGCAGCTTGCGTCAGTATAATTCACCCCTCCACTTT.

The chain couples TRBV29-1 to TRBJ2-1; D may correspond to TRBD1 or TRBD2 (6 bases each). CDR1 is SQVTM and CDR2 is ANQGSEA in the germline V gene. This CDR3 contains 13 residues. DNA for the CDR3: TGCAGTAGTAGGGGGGCTGCCTACAATGAGCAGTTCTTC. Amino acids: CSSRGAAYNEQFF.

The chain couples TRBV7-6 to TRBJ2-5; D might be TRBD2 (6 bases). CDR1 is SGHVS, CDR2 FNYEAQ, per germline. This CDR3 is built from 12 residues. The ends were cut back, 8 bases at V and 9 bases at J, with 16 bases in the middle. CDR3 bases: TGTGCCAGCGGGACTCCTCTTACGGCCCAGTACTTC. Protein product: CASGTPLTAQYF.

The V gene is TRBV9, the J gene TRBJ1-2; D gene unclear. The CDR3 has 15 residues. V gave up 0 bases and J gave up 3 bases, with 12 bases separating them. From germline, CDR1 is SGDLS and CDR2 YYNGEE. This CDR3 reads CASSVVTAEDYGYTF. The CDR3 DNA is TGTGCCAGCAGCGTAGTAACTGCGGAGGACTATGGCTACACCTTC.